This is a list of T cell receptor beta chains from one sample in a study of T cells in Graves' hyperthyroidism and ophthalmopathy. TCRdb reprocessed the multiplex PCR reads with MiXCR, giving one entry per CDR3 protein. The table includes 75,000 to 100,000 distinct CDR3 sequences, under 65% detected once. The sequencing input was blood. These receptors originate from a woman in her 40s with Graves' hyperthyroidism. CDR3s include the opening cysteine and the closing phenylalanine or tryptophan. The D gene is left open where the match is weak. Expanded clones get a size class; other rows say once, few or many, or leave the size out.

-	TRBV12-3/TRBV12-4	many	TRBJ2-7	TGTGCCACCAGCAGGGGGGGTTACGAGCAGTACTTC	CATSRGGYEQYF
TRBD1	TRBV30	-	TRBJ1-6	TGTGCCCGGACTTCAGGACAGGGGGCGAATTCACCCCTCCACTTT	CARTSGQGANSPLHF
TRBD1	TRBV2	-	TRBJ1-2	TGTGCCAGCACCCTCGACAGGGACAGAACGGGCTACACCTTC	CASTLDRDRTGYTF
TRBD1	TRBV9	many	TRBJ1-6	TGTGCCAGCAGCGTTGGGACAGGGGATTCACCCCTCCACTTT	CASSVGTGDSPLHF
-	TRBV10-3	many	TRBJ1-1	TGTGCCATCAGGGAGACGAACACTGAAGCTTTCTTT	CAIRETNTEAFF
-	TRBV19	many	TRBJ1-2	TGTGCCAGTAGTATAGGGGGAAGTGGCTACACCTTC	CASSIGGSGYTF
TRBD1	TRBV28	many	TRBJ2-5	TGTGCCAGCAGTTCGAGGACAGGGATTTTCGAGACCCAGTACTTC	CASSSRTGIFETQYF
TRBD1	TRBV5-6	-	TRBJ1-6	TGTGCCAGCAACTTGCTGCCCGGGACAGGGCACGTTTCACCCCTCCACTTT	CASNLLPGTGHVSPLHF
-	TRBV15	-	TRBJ2-5	-	CAICSAVLAGGQETQYF
-	TRBV15	-	TRBJ1-2	TGTGCCACCAGCAGCCTCTGGGCAGGGGACGGGGGCTACACCTTC	CATSSLWAGDGGYTF
TRBD2	TRBV20-1	many	TRBJ2-2	TGCAGTGCCGGACTAGCGGGAGTGGTGAACACCGGGGAGCTGTTTTTT	CSAGLAGVVNTGELFF
TRBD2	TRBV7-2	-	TRBJ2-5	TGTGCCAGCAGCCAGACTAGCGGGGCAACCCAAGAGACCCAGTACTTC	CASSQTSGATQETQYF
TRBD1	TRBV10-3	-	TRBJ1-5	TGTGCCATCTTCTCCGGACAGGGGACTTACGAGCATTTT	CAIFSGQGTYEHF
-	TRBV5-1	many	TRBJ2-5	TGCGCCAGCAGCACCTACAGGGTGGAGACCCAGTACTTC	CASSTYRVETQYF
-	TRBV30	many	TRBJ1-4	TGTGCCTGGAGAGAAGTTGAAAAACTGTTTTTT	CAWREVEKLFF
TRBD1	TRBV27	many	TRBJ2-5	TGTGCCAGCAGTTCCGGACAGGGACAAGAGACCCAGTACTTC	CASSSGQGQETQYF
-	TRBV2	-	TRBJ1-5	TGTGCCACCAGGGAGGGGAAGGGTCAGCCCCAGCATTTT	CATREGKGQPQHF
TRBD2	TRBV29-1	once	TRBJ2-5	TGCAGCGTCAAACGGGGGGGGCCTATTGGAAAGACCCAGTACTTC	CSVKRGGPIGKTQYF
-	TRBV20-1	-	TRBJ2-5	TGCAGTGCTAGATTATTGAACCAAGAGACCCAGTACTTC	CSARLLNQETQYF